This T cell receptor beta chain was identified during a study of STAT5B mutations in CD4+ large granular lymphocyte leukemia. Study-level findings and limits: Data were not HLA-matched across samples.

In regard to this clone: Antigen unknown.

Controls came from buffy coats of healthy blood donors. The length of the CDR3 is 14 residues. Germline CDR1 is MNHNS and CDR2 is SASEGT. V was trimmed by 7 bases and J by 6 bases, leaving 16 bases between them. This was a survey-level run. Here immunoSEQ multiplex PCR was the method, and the copy in TCRdb shows in-frame clones only, minus some. The sample has 20,000 or so clones; roughly 75% are singletons. The sample was CD4+ T cells from blood buffy coats. V and J are TRBV6-1 and TRBJ1-5; unclear D gene. This receptor was identified in a human donor in good health. The CDR3 reads CASISLGWGQPQHF. The DNA of the CDR3 is TGTGCCAGCATTTCTCTGGGGTGGGGTCAGCCCCAGCATTTT.